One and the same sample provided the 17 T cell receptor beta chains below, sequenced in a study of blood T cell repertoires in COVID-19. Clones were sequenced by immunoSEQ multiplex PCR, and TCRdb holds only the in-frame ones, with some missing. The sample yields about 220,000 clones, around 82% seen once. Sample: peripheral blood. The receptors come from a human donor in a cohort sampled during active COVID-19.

CDR3 residues: CASSYGTAAYGYTF. DNA of the CDR3: TGTGCCAGCAGTTACGGGACAGCCGCCTATGGCTACACCTTC. The gene calls are TRBV6-5 and TRBJ1-2; 7 nucleotides line up with TRBD1. The CDR3 runs 14 residues. Trimming removed 2 bases from V and 4 bases from J; junction bases left unmatched: 4. Germline V gene data show CDR1 as MNHEY and CDR2 as SVGAGI.

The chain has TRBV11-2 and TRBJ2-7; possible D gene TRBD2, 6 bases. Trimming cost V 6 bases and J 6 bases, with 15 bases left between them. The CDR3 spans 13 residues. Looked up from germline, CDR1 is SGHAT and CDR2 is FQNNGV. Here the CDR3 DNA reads TGTGCCAGCAGGGCGACGGGAGCTCTCGAGCAGTACTTC. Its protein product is CASRATGALEQYF.

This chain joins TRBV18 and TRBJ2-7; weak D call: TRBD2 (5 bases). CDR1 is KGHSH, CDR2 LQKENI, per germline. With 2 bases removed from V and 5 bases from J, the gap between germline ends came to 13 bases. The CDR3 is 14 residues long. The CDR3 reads CASSPEVFGDEQYF. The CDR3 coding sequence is TGTGCCAGCTCACCAGAGGTTTTCGGGGACGAGCAGTACTTC. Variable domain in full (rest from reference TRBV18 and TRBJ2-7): NAGVMQNPRHLVRRRGQEARLRCSPMKGHSHVYWYRQLPEEGLKFMVYLQKENIIDESGMPKERFSAEFPKEGPSILRIQQVVRGDSAAYFCASSPEVFGDEQYFGPGTRLTVT.

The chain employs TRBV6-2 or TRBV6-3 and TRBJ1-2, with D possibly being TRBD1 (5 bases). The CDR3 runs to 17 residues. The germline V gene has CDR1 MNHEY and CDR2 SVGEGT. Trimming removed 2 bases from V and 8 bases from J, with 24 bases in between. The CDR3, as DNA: TGTGCCAGCAGTTACGCCCCAGGGATATTGGATCTGTTAGGCTACACCTTC. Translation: CASSYAPGILDLLGYTF.

CDR3 region: CASALTVANTGELFF. The DNA for the CDR3 is TGTGCCAGCGCCCTGACTGTCGCGAACACCGGGGAGCTGTTTTTT. The chain carries TRBV4-2 and TRBJ2-2; D unresolved. Trimming took off 8 bases at V and 0 bases at J, with 13 bases between the two ends. Per germline, CDR1 LGHNA and CDR2 YNFKEQ. This CDR3 has 15 amino acids.

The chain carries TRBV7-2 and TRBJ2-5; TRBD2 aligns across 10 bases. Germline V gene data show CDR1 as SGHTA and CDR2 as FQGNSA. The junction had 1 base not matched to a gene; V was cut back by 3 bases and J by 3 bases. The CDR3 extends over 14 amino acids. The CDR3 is CASSFGLAEETQYF. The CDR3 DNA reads TGTGCCAGCAGCTTCGGACTAGCGGAAGAGACCCAGTACTTC.

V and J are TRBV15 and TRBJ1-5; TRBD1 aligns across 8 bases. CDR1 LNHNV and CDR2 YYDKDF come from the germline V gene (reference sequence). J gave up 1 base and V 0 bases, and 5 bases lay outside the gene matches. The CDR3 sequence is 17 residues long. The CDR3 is CATSRDRTGRSNQPQHF. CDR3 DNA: TGTGCCACCAGCAGAGATAGGACAGGGAGGAGCAATCAGCCCCAGCATTTT.

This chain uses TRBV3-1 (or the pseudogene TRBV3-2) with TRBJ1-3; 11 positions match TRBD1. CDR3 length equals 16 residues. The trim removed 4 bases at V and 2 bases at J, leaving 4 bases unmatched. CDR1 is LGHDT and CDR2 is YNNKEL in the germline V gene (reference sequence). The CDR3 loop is CASSLPGQGAGNTIYF. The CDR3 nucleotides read TGTGCCAGCAGCCTACCGGGACAGGGGGCTGGAAACACCATATATTTT.

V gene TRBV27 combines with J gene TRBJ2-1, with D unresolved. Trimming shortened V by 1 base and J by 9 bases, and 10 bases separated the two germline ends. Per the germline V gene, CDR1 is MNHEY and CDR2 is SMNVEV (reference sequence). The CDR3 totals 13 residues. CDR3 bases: TGTGCCAGCAGTTTATTTCTAGACGCTGAGCAGTTCTTC. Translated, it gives CASSLFLDAEQFF.

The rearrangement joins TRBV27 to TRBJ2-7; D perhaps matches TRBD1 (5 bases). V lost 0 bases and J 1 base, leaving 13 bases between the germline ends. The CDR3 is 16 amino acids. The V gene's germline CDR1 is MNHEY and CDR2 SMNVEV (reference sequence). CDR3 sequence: CASSLSSQGYSYEQYF. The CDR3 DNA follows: TGTGCCAGCAGTTTATCCTCGCAGGGTTATTCCTACGAGCAGTACTTC.

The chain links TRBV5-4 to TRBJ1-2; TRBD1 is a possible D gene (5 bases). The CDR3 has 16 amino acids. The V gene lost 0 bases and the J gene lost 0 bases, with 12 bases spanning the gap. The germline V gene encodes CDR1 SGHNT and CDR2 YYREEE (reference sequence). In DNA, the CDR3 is TGTGCCAGCAGCTTGGCCGGGGGGATAGCTAACTATGGCTACACCTTC. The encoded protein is CASSLAGGIANYGYTF. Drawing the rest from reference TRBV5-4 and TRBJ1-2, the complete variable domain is ETGVTQSPTHLIKTRGQQVTLRCSSQSGHNTVSWYQQALGQGPQFIFQYYREEENGRGNFPPRFSGLQFPNYSSELNVNALELDDSALYLCASSLAGGIANYGYTFGSGTRLTVV.

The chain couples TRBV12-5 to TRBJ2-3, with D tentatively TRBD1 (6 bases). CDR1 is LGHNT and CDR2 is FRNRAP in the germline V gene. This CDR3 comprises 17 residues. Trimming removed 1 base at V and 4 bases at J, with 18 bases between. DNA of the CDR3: TGTGCTAGTGGTTTGGCTCAGGGGCAGAGTCTCCCAGATACGCAGTATTTT. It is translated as CASGLAQGQSLPDTQYF.

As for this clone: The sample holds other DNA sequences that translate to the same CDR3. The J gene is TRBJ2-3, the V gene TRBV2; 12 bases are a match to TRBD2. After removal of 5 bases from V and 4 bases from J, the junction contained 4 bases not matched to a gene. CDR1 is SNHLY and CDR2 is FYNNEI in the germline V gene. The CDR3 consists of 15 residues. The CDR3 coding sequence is TGTGCCAGCAGTCCTTCTAGCGGGGGGGCAGATACGCAGTATTTT. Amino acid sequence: CASSPSSGGADTQYF.

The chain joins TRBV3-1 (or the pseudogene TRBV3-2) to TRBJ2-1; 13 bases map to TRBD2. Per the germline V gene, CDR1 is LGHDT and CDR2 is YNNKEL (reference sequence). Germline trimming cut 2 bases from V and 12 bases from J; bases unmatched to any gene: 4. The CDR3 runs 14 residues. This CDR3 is CASSQQTSGGRQFF. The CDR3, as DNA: TGTGCCAGCAGCCAACAGACTAGCGGGGGGCGGCAGTTCTTC.

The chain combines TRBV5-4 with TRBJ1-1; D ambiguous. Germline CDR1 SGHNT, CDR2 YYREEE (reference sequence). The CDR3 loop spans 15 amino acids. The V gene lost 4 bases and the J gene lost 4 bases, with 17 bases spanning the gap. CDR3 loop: CASSALPTDSTEAFF. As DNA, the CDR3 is TGTGCCAGCAGCGCCCTCCCCACGGACTCCACTGAAGCTTTCTTT.

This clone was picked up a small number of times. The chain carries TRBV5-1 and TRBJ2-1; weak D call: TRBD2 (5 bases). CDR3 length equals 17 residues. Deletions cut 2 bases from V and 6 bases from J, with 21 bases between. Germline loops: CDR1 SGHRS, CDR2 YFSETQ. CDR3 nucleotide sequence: TGCGCCAGCAGCTTCGACTACGCTCAAGAGGGATTCAATGAGCAGTTCTTC. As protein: CASSFDYAQEGFNEQFF.

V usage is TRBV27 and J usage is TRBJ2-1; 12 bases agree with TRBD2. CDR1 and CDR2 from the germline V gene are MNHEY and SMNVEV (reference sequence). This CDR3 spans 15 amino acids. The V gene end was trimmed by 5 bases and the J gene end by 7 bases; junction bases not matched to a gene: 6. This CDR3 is CASSPRTSGTNEQFF. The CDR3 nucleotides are TGTGCCAGCAGTCCCAGGACTAGCGGGACAAATGAGCAGTTCTTC.